These 4 T cell receptor beta chains were all obtained from the same sample, sequenced in a study of OX40 agonist ivuxolimab in advanced cancers. TCRdb keeps only in-frame clones here, not all; method: immunoSEQ multiplex PCR. The sample lists 85,000 to 100,000 clones, over 85% seen once, with 0.7% to 0.9% in the top ten. The sample here was CD4+ or CD8+ T cells sorted from blood, taken in a trial of the OX40 agonist ivuxolimab. The receptors come from an adult with an advanced solid tumor such as melanoma, head and neck, liver or kidney cancer.

The V and J genes are TRBV4-1 and TRBJ2-3; the D is unclear. CDR3 size: 13 residues. Per germline, CDR1 MGHRA and CDR2 YSYEKL. Trimming took off 4 bases at V and 8 bases at J, with 13 bases between the two ends. CDR3 residues: CASSPEGPSTQYF. The CDR3 DNA is TGCGCCAGCAGCCCTGAAGGGCCTAGTACGCAGTATTTT.

This clone was recorded once. V and J are TRBV19 and TRBJ1-1; D might be TRBD1 (6 bases). The CDR3 length is 13 residues. The V and J ends lost 3 bases and 4 bases respectively, with 9 bases between them. Germline CDR1 LNHDA, CDR2 SQIVND (reference sequence). CDR3 in DNA: TGTGCCAGTAGTATGACAGGTACCACTGAAGCTTTCTTT. Translated: CASSMTGTTEAFF.

The chain has TRBV30 and TRBJ1-2; D is unresolved. CDR1 GTSNPN and CDR2 SVGIG come from the germline V gene (reference sequence). Trimming cost V 4 bases and J 4 bases, with 10 bases left between them. The CDR3 length is 12 residues. CDR3 sequence reads: CAWNRLFYGYTF. The CDR3 DNA reads as TGTGCCTGGAATCGACTTTTCTATGGCTACACCTTC.

The chain employs TRBV10-3 and TRBJ2-1, with 7 bases matching TRBD1. CDR1 and CDR2 from the germline V gene are ENHRY and SYGVKD. This CDR3 comprises 14 residues. V trimming: 5 bases; J trimming: 4 bases; junction bases outside the gene matches: 5. This CDR3 reads CAISSQGEYNEQFF. In nucleotides, the CDR3 is TGTGCCATCAGTTCCCAGGGGGAATACAATGAGCAGTTCTTC.